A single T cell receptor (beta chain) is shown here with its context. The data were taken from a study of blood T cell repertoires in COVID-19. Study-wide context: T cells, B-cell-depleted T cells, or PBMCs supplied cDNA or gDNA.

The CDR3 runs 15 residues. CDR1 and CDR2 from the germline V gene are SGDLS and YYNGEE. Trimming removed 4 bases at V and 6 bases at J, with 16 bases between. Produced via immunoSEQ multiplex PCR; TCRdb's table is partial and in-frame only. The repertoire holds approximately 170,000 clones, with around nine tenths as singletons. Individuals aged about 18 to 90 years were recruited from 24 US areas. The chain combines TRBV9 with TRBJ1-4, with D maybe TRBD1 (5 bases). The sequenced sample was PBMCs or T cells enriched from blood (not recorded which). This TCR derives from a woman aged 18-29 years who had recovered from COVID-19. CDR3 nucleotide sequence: TGTGCCAGCAGCCCCCAAGGGGTCGGTCATGAAAAACTGTTTTTT. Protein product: CASSPQGVGHEKLFF. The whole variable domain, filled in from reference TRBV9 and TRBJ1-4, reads DSGVTQTPKHLITATGQRVTLRCSPRSGDLSVYWYQQSLDQGLQFLIQYYNGEERAKGNILERFSAQQFPDLHSELNLSSLELGDSALYFCASSPQGVGHEKLFFGSGTQLSVL.